This T cell receptor (beta chain) was recovered during a study of cytomegalovirus exposure and HLA in healthy donors. The ends were cut back, 2 bases at V and 4 bases at J, with 11 bases in the middle. The CDR3 extends over 14 amino acids. The germline CDR1 and CDR2 sequences are MNHEY and SVGAGI. The PCR had 60 Vbeta and 13 Jbeta primers. The repertoire was sequenced with immunoSEQ multiplex PCR; TCRdb's copy has only in-frame clones and lacks some. This sample has 200,000 to 250,000 clones, with roughly 80% found just once. The clonotype comes from a man between 25 and 39 years old in good health and CMV-seronegative. The chain uses TRBV6-5 and TRBJ1-1; possible D gene TRBD1, 6 bases. The sequencing input was PBMCs. This CDR3 is CASSYAGAGTEAFF. The CDR3 nucleotides are TGTGCCAGCAGTTACGCGGGGGCCGGCACTGAAGCTTTCTTT.